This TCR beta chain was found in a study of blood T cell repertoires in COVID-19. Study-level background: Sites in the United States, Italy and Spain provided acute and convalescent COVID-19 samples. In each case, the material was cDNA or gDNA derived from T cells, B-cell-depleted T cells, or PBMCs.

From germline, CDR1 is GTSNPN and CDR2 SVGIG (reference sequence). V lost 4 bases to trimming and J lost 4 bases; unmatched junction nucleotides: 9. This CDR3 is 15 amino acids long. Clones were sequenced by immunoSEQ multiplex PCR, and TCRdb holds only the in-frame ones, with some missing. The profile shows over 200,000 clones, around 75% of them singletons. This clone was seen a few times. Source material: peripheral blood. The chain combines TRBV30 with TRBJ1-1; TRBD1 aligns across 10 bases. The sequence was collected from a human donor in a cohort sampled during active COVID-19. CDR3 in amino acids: CAWTTGGMFSTEAFF. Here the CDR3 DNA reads TGTGCCTGGACGACAGGGGGCATGTTTAGCACTGAAGCTTTCTTT. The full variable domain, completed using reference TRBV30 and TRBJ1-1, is SQTIHQWPATLVQPVGSPLSLECTVEGTSNPNLYWYRQAAGRGLQLLFYSVGIGQISSEVPQNLSASRPQDRQFILSSKKLLLSDSGFYLCAWTTGGMFSTEAFFGQGTRLTVV.